The 25 T cell receptor beta chains below come from one sample, sequenced in a study of cytotoxic CD8 clonotypes in ibrutinib-treated CLL. Using immunoSEQ multiplex PCR, the repertoire was profiled, and TCRdb retains in-frame clones only, with some absent. The repertoire consists of 20,000 or so clones, with over 75% occurring once and the leading ten covering about 6%. Sample: PBMCs, taken before ibrutinib treatment. These receptors were obtained from a human donor with chronic lymphocytic leukemia.

This rearrangement joins TRBV5-4 to TRBJ1-1; D possibly corresponds to TRBD1 (6 bases). This CDR3 contains 13 residues. Germline CDR1 SGHNT, CDR2 YYREEE (reference sequence). Trimming took 1 base from V and 9 from J, leaving 13 bases between them. In DNA, the CDR3 is TGTGCCAGCAGCTTGACCCCACAGGGCCAAGCTTTCTTT. As protein: CASSLTPQGQAFF.

The genes are TRBV11-2 and TRBJ1-5; possible D gene TRBD1, 5 bases. The germline V and J ends were trimmed by 1 base and 5 bases, with 6 bases remaining between them. This CDR3 region has 13 residues. Germline-derived CDR1 and CDR2 are SGHAT and FQNNGV. The CDR3 nucleotides are TGTGCCAGCAGCTTAGTGGGGGATCAGCCCCAGCATTTT. Amino acids: CASSLVGDQPQHF.

The V gene is TRBV7-6, the J gene TRBJ2-6, with 9 bases aligning to TRBD1. V lost 5 bases and J lost 3; bases outside the gene matches: 8. CDR3 size: 17 residues. Germline CDR1 and CDR2: SGHVS and FNYEAQ. The CDR3 here is CASSDRDRVFGANVLTF. CDR3 DNA: TGTGCCAGCAGCGATCGGGACAGGGTGTTTGGGGCCAACGTCCTGACTTTC. The full variable domain, in which reference TRBV7-6 and TRBJ2-6 provide the parts outside the CDR3, is GAGVSQSPRYKVTKRGQDVALRCDPISGHVSLYWYRQALGQGPEFLTYFNYEAQQDKSGLPNDRFSAERPEGSISTLTIQRTEQRDSAMYRCASSDRDRVFGANVLTFGAGSRLTVL.

This chain uses TRBV6-6 with TRBJ2-3; 9 nucleotides line up with TRBD1. This CDR3 has 16 amino acids. Germline V gene sequence: CDR1 MNHNY, CDR2 SVGAGI (reference sequence). V shed 5 bases, J shed 1 base, and the junction held 7 bases outside the gene matches. CDR3 coding DNA: TGTGCCAGCAGTACCACTACAGGGGGCGGCACAGATACGCAGTATTTT. It codes for CASSTTTGGGTDTQYF.

The chain couples TRBV5-4 to TRBJ2-1, with 10 bases aligning to TRBD1. CDR1 is SGHNT and CDR2 is YYREEE in the germline V gene (reference sequence). The CDR3 has 14 amino acids. The J segment lost 8 bases and the V segment lost 3 bases, leaving 5 bases of the junction unmatched. CDR3 sequence reads: CASSSRDRGHEQFF. DNA of the CDR3: TGTGCCAGCAGCTCCCGGGACAGGGGACATGAGCAGTTCTTC.

The CDR3, as DNA: TGCGCCAGCAGCTTGGCGGGGGGGCCTAATGAAAAACTGTTTTTT. Protein: CASSLAGGPNEKLFF. The chain carries TRBV5-1 and TRBJ1-4, with D perhaps TRBD1 (6 bases). V shed 0 bases and J shed 3 bases, with 9 bases lying between them. There are 15 residues in the CDR3. The germline gives CDR1 SGHRS, CDR2 YFSETQ.

The V call is TRBV4-3, the J call TRBJ2-1; 11 bases are a match to TRBD2. Losses at the gene ends were 0 bases for V and 8 bases for J; bases not matched to a gene: 6. CDR3 length equals 16 residues. Per germline, CDR1 LGHNA and CDR2 YSLEER. Written as DNA, the CDR3 is TGCGCCAGCAGCCAAGAAGTAACTAGCGGGGGATATGAGCAGTTCTTC. Translation gives CASSQEVTSGGYEQFF.

V is TRBV9 and J is TRBJ2-2, with D possibly being TRBD1 or TRBD2 (5 bases each). The CDR3 sequence is 14 residues long. V was shortened by 2 bases and J by 6 bases, with 11 bases between the two germline ends. Germline CDR1 is SGDLS and CDR2 is YYNGEE. This CDR3 is CASSVQGAPGELFF. CDR3 DNA: TGTGCCAGCAGCGTTCAGGGAGCGCCCGGGGAGCTGTTTTTT.

This chain uses TRBV15 with TRBJ2-7, with D hard to call. The V and J ends lost 1 base and 0 bases respectively, with 13 bases between them. The CDR3 contains 16 residues. Germline loops: CDR1 LNHNV, CDR2 YYDKDF (reference sequence). The CDR3 DNA sequence: TGTGCCACCAGCAGAGGTCACGGTGGGAACTCCTACGAGCAGTACTTC. Encoded protein: CATSRGHGGNSYEQYF. Full variable domain (outside the CDR3, taken from reference TRBV15 and TRBJ2-7): DAMVIQNPRYQVTQFGKPVTLSCSQTLNHNVMYWYQQKSSQAPKLLFHYYDKDFNNEADTPDNFQSRRPNTSFCFLDIRSPGLGDTAMYLCATSRGHGGNSYEQYFGPGTRLTVT.

This chain uses TRBV5-6 with TRBJ2-1, with no clear D. Germline CDR1 reads SGHDT; CDR2 reads YYEEEE. The CDR3 has 16 residues. V lost 0 bases to trimming and J lost 5 bases, with 15 bases between them. The DNA for the CDR3 is TGTGCCAGCAGCTTGGGGGCCAATACGATAAACAATGAGCAGTTCTTC. It encodes CASSLGANTINNEQFF.

The sample holds a few counts of this clone. The chain links TRBV7-2 to TRBJ1-2, with a weak D call TRBD1 (5 bases). The V end was cut by 6 bases, the J end by 9 bases, with 20 bases between. Germline values: CDR1 SGHTA, CDR2 FQGNSA. CDR3 length: 14 residues. The CDR3 region is CASSLRGSVVSYTF. CDR3 in DNA: TGTGCCAGCAGTTTAAGGGGCAGCGTAGTAAGCTACACCTTC.

The chain links TRBV7-9 to TRBJ2-5, with unresolved D. V gave up 8 bases and J gave up 0 bases, with 16 bases separating them. The CDR3 contains 15 residues. Germline V gene data show CDR1 as SEHNR and CDR2 as FQNEAQ (reference sequence). The CDR3 region has the DNA TGTGCCAGCGATTCCCCTGGGCGGAACCAAGAGACCCAGTACTTC. It yields the protein CASDSPGRNQETQYF. Supplemented by reference TRBV7-9 and TRBJ2-5, the full variable domain reads DTGVSQNPRHKITKRGQNVTFRCDPISEHNRLYWYRQTLGQGPEFLTYFQNEAQLEKSRLLSDRFSAERPKGSFSTLEIQRTEQGDSAMYLCASDSPGRNQETQYFGPGTRLLVL.

The V and J genes are TRBV7-9 and TRBJ2-1; D tentatively fits TRBD1 or TRBD2 (5 bases each). Trimming stripped 6 bases from V and 10 bases from J, with 10 bases between. Per germline, CDR1 SEHNR and CDR2 FQNEAQ (reference sequence). CDR3 length equals 11 residues. CDR3 region: CASRLGEEQFF. For the CDR3, the DNA is TGTGCCAGCAGGCTGGGGGAGGAGCAGTTCTTC.

The chain employs TRBV5-6 and TRBJ1-2, with D unclear. V gave up 9 bases and J gave up 2 bases, with 17 bases separating them. Germline lookup yields CDR1 SGHDT and CDR2 YYEEEE. This CDR3 has 14 residues. In DNA form, the CDR3 reads TGTGCCACCACCTCTGAGGGTGGGAACTATGGCTACACCTTC. Translation: CATTSEGGNYGYTF.

The gene calls are TRBV27 and TRBJ1-2, with 8 bases identical to TRBD1. V lost 2 bases, J lost 6 bases, and 5 bases stayed unmatched. This CDR3 is 14 amino acids long. The V gene's germline CDR1 is MNHEY and CDR2 SMNVEV (reference sequence). CDR3 coding DNA: TGTGCCAGCAGTTTAGATAACAGGGGGAATGGCTACACCTTC. Its protein product is CASSLDNRGNGYTF.

The chain has TRBV18 and TRBJ2-5; 12 bases agree with TRBD2. The V and J ends lost 0 bases and 5 bases, in that order; junction bases with no gene match: 7. The germline gives CDR1 KGHSH, CDR2 LQKENI. The CDR3 runs 17 residues. CDR3 amino acids: CASSPPASGGAGETQYF. In nucleotides, the CDR3 is TGTGCCAGCTCACCACCGGCTAGCGGGGGGGCCGGGGAGACCCAGTACTTC.

The V and J genes are TRBV28 and TRBJ2-5, with no clear D. Germline lookup yields CDR1 MDHEN and CDR2 SYDVKM. The CDR3 covers 12 residues. Trimming pared 8 bases from V and 5 bases from J, leaving 12 bases between. The CDR3 protein is CASGRWDETQYF. For the CDR3, the DNA is TGTGCCAGCGGAAGGTGGGATGAGACCCAGTACTTC.

In its sample, this clone was seen a few times. V and J are TRBV7-2 and TRBJ2-1; 13 bases align to TRBD2. The length of the CDR3 is 21 residues. Germline V gene sequence: CDR1 SGHTA, CDR2 FQGNSA. V dropped 0 bases and J dropped 6; count of bases not matched to a gene: 17. This chain's CDR3 is CASSLADPRTSGGHRSNEQFF. The CDR3 DNA reads as TGTGCCAGCAGCTTAGCCGATCCCCGGACTAGCGGGGGTCACCGTTCCAATGAGCAGTTCTTC. Full variable domain (outside the CDR3, taken from reference TRBV7-2 and TRBJ2-1): GAGVSQSPSNKVTEKGKDVELRCDPISGHTALYWYRQSLGQGLEFLIYFQGNSAPDKSGLPSDRFSAERTGGSVSTLTIQRTQQEDSAVYLCASSLADPRTSGGHRSNEQFFGPGTRLTVL.

The J gene is TRBJ2-1, the V gene TRBV9, with 11 bases fitting TRBD1. V lost 1 base and J lost 7; bases outside the gene matches: 4. The CDR3 loop spans 15 amino acids. The germline V gene encodes CDR1 SGDLS and CDR2 YYNGEE. This CDR3 is CASSVLGQGANEQFF. CDR3 sequence (DNA): TGTGCCAGCAGCGTATTAGGACAGGGGGCGAATGAGCAGTTCTTC.

In its sample, this clone ranks as medium-sized. V usage is TRBV2 and J usage is TRBJ1-6; 12 bases are a match to TRBD1. CDR3 size: 14 residues. Trimming at V came to 7 bases and at J to 7 bases, leaving 2 bases not matched to a gene. CDR1 is SNHLY and CDR2 is FYNNEI in the germline V gene. CDR3 sequence reads: CASTGTGGNSPLHF. DNA of the CDR3: TGTGCCAGCACTGGGACAGGGGGCAATTCACCCCTCCACTTT.

The V and J genes are TRBV27 and TRBJ2-2; 9 nucleotides line up with TRBD1. The J segment lost 6 bases and the V segment lost 6 bases, leaving 5 bases of the junction unmatched. The CDR3 consists of 14 residues. CDR1 is MNHEY, CDR2 SMNVEV, per germline (reference sequence). The CDR3 reads CASRNRGHAGELFF. The CDR3 region has the DNA TGTGCCAGCAGGAACAGGGGGCATGCCGGGGAGCTGTTTTTT.

The chain couples TRBV14 to TRBJ1-2; D gene ambiguous. Trimming stripped 4 bases from V and 1 base from J, with 10 bases between. The CDR3 is 14 residues long. Germline V gives CDR1 SGHDN, CDR2 FVKESK. The CDR3 sequence is CASSPIWGNYGYTF. The CDR3 nucleotides are TGTGCCAGCAGCCCGATCTGGGGTAACTATGGCTACACCTTC.

The chain combines TRBV10-2 with TRBJ2-5; 9 bases line up with TRBD2. CDR3 size: 16 residues. Germline V gene data show CDR1 as WSHSY and CDR2 as SAAADI. Trimming cost V 5 bases and J 6 bases; bases outside gene matches: 13. CDR3 region: CASSQRRSGGPQTQYF. In DNA, the CDR3 is TGCGCCAGCAGTCAGCGTAGGAGCGGGGGGCCGCAGACCCAGTACTTC.

A single count supports this clone. V and J are TRBV7-2 and TRBJ2-7; possible D gene TRBD2, 6 bases. Germline assignment: CDR1 SGHTA and CDR2 FQGNSA. V lost 3 bases, J lost 6 bases, and 12 bases lay in between. The CDR3 runs 13 residues. The CDR3 nucleotides read TGTGCCAGCAGCTTTTCCGCGGGAAGCGAGCAGTACTTC. Its translation: CASSFSAGSEQYF.

This chain connects TRBV27 to TRBJ1-3; 9 bases map to TRBD1. With V trimmed by 5 bases and J by 8 bases, 7 bases remained unmatched. This CDR3 has 14 amino acids. Germline loops: CDR1 MNHEY, CDR2 SMNVEV (reference sequence). The DNA for the CDR3 is TGTGCCAGCAGTACCCGGGACAGGGCGCACACCATATATTTT. Its translation is CASSTRDRAHTIYF.